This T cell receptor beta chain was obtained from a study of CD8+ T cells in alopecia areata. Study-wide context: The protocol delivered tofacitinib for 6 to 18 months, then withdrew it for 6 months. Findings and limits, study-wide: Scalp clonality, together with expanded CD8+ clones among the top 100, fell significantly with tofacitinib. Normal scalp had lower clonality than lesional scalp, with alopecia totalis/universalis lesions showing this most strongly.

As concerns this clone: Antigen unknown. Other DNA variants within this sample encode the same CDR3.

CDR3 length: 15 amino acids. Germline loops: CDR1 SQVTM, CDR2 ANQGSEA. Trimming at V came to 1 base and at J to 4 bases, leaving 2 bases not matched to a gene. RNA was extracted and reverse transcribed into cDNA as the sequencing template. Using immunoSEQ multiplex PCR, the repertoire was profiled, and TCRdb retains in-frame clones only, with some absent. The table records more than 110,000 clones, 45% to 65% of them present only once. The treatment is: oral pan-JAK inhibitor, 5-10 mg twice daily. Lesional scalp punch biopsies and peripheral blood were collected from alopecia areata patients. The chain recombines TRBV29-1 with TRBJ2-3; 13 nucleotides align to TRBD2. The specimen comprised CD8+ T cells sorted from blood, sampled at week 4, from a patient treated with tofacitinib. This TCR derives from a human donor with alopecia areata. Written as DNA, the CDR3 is TGCAGCGTTGAAGTGGGACTAGCGGGGTCAGATACGCAGTATTTT. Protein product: CSVEVGLAGSDTQYF.